This T cell receptor beta chain was identified in a study of control samples from healthy donors and cancer patients. Some clones are missing from TCRdb's copy, which holds only in-frame ones; the method was immunoSEQ multiplex PCR. The data show tens of thousands of clones, roughly 89% seen once. The trim removed 10 bases at V and 3 bases at J, leaving 3 bases unmatched. There are 13 residues in the CDR3. Per the germline V gene, CDR1 is MNHEY and CDR2 is SVGAGI. Note on this clone: Within the sample, other DNA sequences also encode this same CDR3.

The sequence came from a young man in good health. Material for sequencing was blood. The chain combines TRBV6-5 with TRBJ2-2; TRBD1 agrees at 9 bases. In DNA, the CDR3 is TGTGCCACCAGGACAGGGGACACCGGGGAGCTGTTTTTT. Its translation is CATRTGDTGELFF.